This T cell receptor (beta chain) was sequenced for a study of liver allograft versus peripheral blood T cells. Study information: Within transplanted livers, the T cell receptor repertoires were examined and compared against the repertoires present in the peripheral blood of liver transplant recipients. Study-wide points: According to reports, the T cell receptor repertoires inside liver allografts differed from those in peripheral blood.

Only a few counts were recorded for this clonotype. The antigen remains undetermined. V gave up 0 bases and J gave up 2 bases, with 10 bases separating them. There are 15 residues in the CDR3. Per germline, CDR1 MGHDK and CDR2 SYGVNS. MiXCR, run by TCRdb on the reads, gives a single entry per CDR3 protein. The table lists more than 10,000 distinct CDR3 sequences, approximately 17% of them singletons. This TCR was recovered from a human patient who had a liver transplant. Some T cells may be provided by the graft donor. J is TRBJ1-1 and V is TRBV25-1; a weak D match, TRBD1 (6 bases). The CDR3 sequence is CASSEYGTINTEAFF. The CDR3 bases are TGTGCCAGCAGTGAATATGGGACAATTAACACTGAAGCTTTCTTT.